The source of this T cell receptor beta chain is a study of cytomegalovirus exposure and HLA in healthy donors. As for this clone: Its antigen is not known.

The germline V gene encodes CDR1 SGHNT and CDR2 YYREEE (reference sequence). The CDR3 spans 14 residues. Losses at the gene ends were 4 bases for V and 5 bases for J; bases not matched to a gene: 8. A multiplex PCR was run with 60 Vbeta primers and 13 Jbeta primers. The protocol was immunoSEQ multiplex PCR, while the TCRdb copy is restricted to in-frame clones and leaves out a portion. The table lists about 170,000 clones, about 82% of them singletons. The study's findings and limits: The records held CMV serostatus as the only immune exposure information. A few chains linked to CMV were shown in vitro to be specific for CMV antigens. DRB1 had the most TCR associations and HLA-C the fewest, a later analysis found, with rates varying by HLA locus.

The chain employs TRBV5-4 and TRBJ2-5, with 7 bases fitting TRBD2. Sequencing input: PBMCs. The receptor was derived from a woman in her late teens or twenties in good health and CMV-seronegative. CDR3: CASSEGRAVETQYF. As DNA, the CDR3 is TGTGCCAGCAGCGAAGGGAGGGCCGTGGAGACCCAGTACTTC.